This T cell receptor (beta chain) appears in the sequencing data of a study of Graves' ophthalmopathy and Graves' hyperthyroidism. Every ophthalmopathy donor presented moderate-to-severe activity, CAS ≥3, NOSPECS ≥4 and duration under 3 months. Excluded: other autoimmune disease, uncontrolled infection, pregnancy or lactation. There are many counts of this clonotype. Investigators amplified TCR beta CDR3 regions from RNA transcripts. The library came from an HTBI-primed first-round RT-PCR and a second-round multiplex PCR. TCRdb independently ran MiXCR on the multiplex PCR reads; one entry per CDR3 protein. The table includes 650,000 to 900,000 distinct CDR3 sequences, approximately 40% detected once. The source material was peripheral blood. This clonotype was sampled from an adult man with Graves' ophthalmopathy.

This chain's CDR3 is CATSGRGDTEAFF. The CDR3 DNA sequence: TGTGCCACCAGTGGTCGGGGGGACACTGAAGCTTTCTTT. The chain recombines TRBV24-1 with TRBJ1-1; a weak D match, TRBD1 (5 bases). V was pared by 5 bases and J by 3 bases, with 9 bases between. The CDR3 has 13 residues. Germline loops: CDR1 KGHDR, CDR2 SFDVKD.